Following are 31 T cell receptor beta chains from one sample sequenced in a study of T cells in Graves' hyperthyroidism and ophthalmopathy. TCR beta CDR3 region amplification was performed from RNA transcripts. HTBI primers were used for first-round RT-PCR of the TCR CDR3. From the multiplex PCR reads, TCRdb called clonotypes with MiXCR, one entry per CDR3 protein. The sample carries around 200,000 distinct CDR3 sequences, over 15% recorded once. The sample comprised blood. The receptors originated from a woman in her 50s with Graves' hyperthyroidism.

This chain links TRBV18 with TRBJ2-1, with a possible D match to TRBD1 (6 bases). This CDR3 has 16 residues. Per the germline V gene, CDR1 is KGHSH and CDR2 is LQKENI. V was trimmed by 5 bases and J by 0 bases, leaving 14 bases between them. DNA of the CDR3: TGTGCCAGCTCAGGAGGACAGCTGAGCTCCTACAATGAGCAGTTCTTC. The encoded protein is CASSGGQLSSYNEQFF. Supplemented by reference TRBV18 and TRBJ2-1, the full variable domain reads NAGVMQNPRHLVRRRGQEARLRCSPMKGHSHVYWYRQLPEEGLKFMVYLQKENIIDESGMPKERFSAEFPKEGPSILRIQQVVRGDSAAYFCASSGGQLSSYNEQFFGPGTRLTVL.

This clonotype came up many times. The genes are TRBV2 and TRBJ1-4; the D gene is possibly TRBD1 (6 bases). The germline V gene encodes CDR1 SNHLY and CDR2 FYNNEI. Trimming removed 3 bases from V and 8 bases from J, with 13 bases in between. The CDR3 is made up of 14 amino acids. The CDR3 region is CASSESGVREKLFF. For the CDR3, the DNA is TGTGCCAGCAGTGAGTCAGGGGTGCGGGAAAAACTGTTTTTT.

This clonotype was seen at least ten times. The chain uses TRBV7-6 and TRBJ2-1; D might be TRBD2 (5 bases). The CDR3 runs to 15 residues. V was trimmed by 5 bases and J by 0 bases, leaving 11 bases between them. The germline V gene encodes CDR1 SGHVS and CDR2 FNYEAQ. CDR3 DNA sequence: TGTGCCAGCAGCCCGAGCGGTAGCTCCTACAATGAGCAGTTCTTC. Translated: CASSPSGSSYNEQFF.

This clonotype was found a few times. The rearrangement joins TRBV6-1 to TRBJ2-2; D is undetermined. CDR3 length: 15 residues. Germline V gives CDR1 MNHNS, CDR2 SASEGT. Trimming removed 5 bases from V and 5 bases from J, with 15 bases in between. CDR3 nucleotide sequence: TGTGCCAGCAGTCTCGGCACCTTGGGGACCGGGGAGCTGTTTTTT. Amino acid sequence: CASSLGTLGTGELFF.

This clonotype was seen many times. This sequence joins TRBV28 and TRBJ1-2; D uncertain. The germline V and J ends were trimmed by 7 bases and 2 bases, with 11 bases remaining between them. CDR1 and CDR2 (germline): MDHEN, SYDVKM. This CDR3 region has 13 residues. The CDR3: CASTRYVNYGYTF. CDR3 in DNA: TGTGCCAGCACCCGTTACGTAAACTATGGCTACACCTTC.

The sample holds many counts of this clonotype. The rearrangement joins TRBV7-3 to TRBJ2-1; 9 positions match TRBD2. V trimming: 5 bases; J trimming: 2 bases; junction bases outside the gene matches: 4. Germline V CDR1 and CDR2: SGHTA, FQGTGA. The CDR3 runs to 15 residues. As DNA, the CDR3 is TGTGCCAGCAGCCGTAGCGGGGGAACCTACAATGAGCAGTTCTTC. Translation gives CASSRSGGTYNEQFF.

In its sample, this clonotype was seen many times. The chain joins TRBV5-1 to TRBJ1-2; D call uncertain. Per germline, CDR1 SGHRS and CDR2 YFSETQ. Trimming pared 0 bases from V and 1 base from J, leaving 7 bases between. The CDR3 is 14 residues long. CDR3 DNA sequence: TGCGCCAGCAGCTTGGCCGGTGTTAACTATGGCTACACCTTC. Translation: CASSLAGVNYGYTF.

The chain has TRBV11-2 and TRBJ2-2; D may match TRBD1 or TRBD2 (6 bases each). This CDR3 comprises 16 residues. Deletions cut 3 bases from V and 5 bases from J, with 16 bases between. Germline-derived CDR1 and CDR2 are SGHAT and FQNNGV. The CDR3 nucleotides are TGTGCCAGCAGCTTTATTCTAGGGGGAGGAACCGGGGAGCTGTTTTTT. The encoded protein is CASSFILGGGTGELFF. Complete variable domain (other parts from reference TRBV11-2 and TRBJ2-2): EAGVAQSPRYKIIEKRQSVAFWCNPISGHATLYWYQQILGQGPKLLIQFQNNGVVDDSQLPKDRFSAERLKGVDSTLKIQPAKLEDSAVYLCASSFILGGGTGELFFGEGSRLTVL.

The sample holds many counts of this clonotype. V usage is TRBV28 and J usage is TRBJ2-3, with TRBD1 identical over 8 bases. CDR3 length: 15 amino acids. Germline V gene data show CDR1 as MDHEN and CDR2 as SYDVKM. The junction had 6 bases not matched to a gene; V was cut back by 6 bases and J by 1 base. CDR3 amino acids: CASSRDRWGTDTQYF. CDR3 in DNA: TGTGCCAGCAGCAGGGACAGGTGGGGCACAGATACGCAGTATTTT.

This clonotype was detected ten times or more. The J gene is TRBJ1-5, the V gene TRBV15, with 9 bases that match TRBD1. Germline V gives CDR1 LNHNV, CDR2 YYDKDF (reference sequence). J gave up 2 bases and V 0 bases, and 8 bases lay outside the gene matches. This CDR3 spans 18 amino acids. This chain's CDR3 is CATSRDARRTGGNQPQHF. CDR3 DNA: TGTGCCACCAGCAGAGATGCCAGGAGGACAGGGGGCAATCAGCCCCAGCATTTT.

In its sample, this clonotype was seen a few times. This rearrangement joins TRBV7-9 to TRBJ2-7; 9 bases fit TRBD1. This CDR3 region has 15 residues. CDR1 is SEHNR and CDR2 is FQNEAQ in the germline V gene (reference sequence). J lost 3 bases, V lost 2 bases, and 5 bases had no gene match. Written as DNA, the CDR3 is TGTGCCAGCAGCTTAATGGGACAGGGAATCTACGAGCAGTACTTC. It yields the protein CASSLMGQGIYEQYF.

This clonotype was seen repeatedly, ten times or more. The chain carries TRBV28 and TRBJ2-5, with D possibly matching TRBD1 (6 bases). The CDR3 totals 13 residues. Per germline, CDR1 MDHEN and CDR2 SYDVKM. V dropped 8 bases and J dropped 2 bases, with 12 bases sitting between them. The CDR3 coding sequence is TGTGCCAGCCACGACAGGACTCAAGAGACCCAGTACTTC. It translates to CASHDRTQETQYF.

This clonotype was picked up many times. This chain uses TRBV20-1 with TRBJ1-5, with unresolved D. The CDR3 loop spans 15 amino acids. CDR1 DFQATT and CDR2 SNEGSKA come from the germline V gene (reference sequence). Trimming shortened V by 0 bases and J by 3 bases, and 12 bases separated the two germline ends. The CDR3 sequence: CSARDGWGANQPQHF. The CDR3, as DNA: TGCAGTGCTAGAGATGGATGGGGTGCCAATCAGCCCCAGCATTTT.

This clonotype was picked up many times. DNA of the CDR3: TGTGCCAGCAGCCCTTCCAGGAGAGGCTATGGCTACACCTTC. It encodes CASSPSRRGYGYTF. This chain uses TRBV9 with TRBJ1-2, with no clear D. CDR3 length: 14 amino acids. Trimming removed 4 bases from V and 4 bases from J, with 14 bases in between. Germline CDR1 SGDLS, CDR2 YYNGEE.

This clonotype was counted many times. CDR3 in amino acids: CASREGPSSNQPQHF. The CDR3 bases are TGCGCCAGCAGGGAGGGTCCCTCTAGCAATCAGCCCCAGCATTTT. The V call is TRBV10-2, the J call TRBJ1-5, with no clear D. CDR3 length equals 15 residues. Trimming cost V 6 bases and J 0 bases, with 12 bases left between them. Germline V CDR1 and CDR2: WSHSY, SAAADI.

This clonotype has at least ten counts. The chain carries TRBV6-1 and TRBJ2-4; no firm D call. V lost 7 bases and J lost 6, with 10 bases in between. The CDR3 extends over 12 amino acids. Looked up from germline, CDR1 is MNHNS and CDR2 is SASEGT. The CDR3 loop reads CASIQDLNIQYF. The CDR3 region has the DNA TGTGCCAGCATCCAGGACCTAAACATTCAGTACTTC.

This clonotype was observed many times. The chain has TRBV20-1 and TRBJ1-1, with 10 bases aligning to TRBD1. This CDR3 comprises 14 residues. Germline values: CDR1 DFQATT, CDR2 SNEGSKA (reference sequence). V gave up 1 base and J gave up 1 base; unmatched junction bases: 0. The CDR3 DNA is TGCAGTGCTAGAGGGGACAGGGGGAACACTGAAGCTTTCTTT. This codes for CSARGDRGNTEAFF.

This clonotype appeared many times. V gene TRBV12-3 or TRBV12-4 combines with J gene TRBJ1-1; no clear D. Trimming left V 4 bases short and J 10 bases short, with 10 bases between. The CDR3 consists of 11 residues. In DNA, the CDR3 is TGTGCCAGCAGTTCGACTTCGAGAGCTTTCTTT. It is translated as CASSSTSRAFF.

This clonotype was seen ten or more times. CDR3 residues: CASSSYRQNQETQYF. The CDR3, as DNA: TGTGCCAGCAGCTCTTACAGACAGAACCAAGAGACCCAGTACTTC. The genes are TRBV7-8 and TRBJ2-5; possibly TRBD1 for D (5 bases). Trimming removed 4 bases from V and 0 bases from J, with 12 bases in between. The germline gives CDR1 SGHVS, CDR2 FQNEAQ. The CDR3 covers 15 residues.

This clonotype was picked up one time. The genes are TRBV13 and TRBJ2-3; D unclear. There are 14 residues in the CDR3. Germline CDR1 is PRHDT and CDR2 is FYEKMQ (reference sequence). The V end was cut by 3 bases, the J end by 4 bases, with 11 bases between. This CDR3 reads CASSFMTGSDTQYF. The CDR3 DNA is TGTGCCAGCAGCTTCATGACTGGATCAGATACGCAGTATTTT.

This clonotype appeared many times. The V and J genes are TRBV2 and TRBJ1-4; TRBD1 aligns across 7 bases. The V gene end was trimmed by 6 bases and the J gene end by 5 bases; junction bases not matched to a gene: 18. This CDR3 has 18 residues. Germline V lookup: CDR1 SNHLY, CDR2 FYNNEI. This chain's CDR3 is CASSAIQWGPDRNEKLFF. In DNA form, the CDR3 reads TGTGCCAGCAGCGCTATCCAATGGGGTCCGGACAGGAATGAAAAACTGTTTTTT.

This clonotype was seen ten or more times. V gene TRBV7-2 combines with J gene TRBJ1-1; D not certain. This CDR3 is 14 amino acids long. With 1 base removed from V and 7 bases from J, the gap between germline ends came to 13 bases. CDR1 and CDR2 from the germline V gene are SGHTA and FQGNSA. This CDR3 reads CASSLGGTVVEAFF. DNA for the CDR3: TGTGCCAGCAGCTTAGGTGGCACAGTTGTTGAAGCTTTCTTT.

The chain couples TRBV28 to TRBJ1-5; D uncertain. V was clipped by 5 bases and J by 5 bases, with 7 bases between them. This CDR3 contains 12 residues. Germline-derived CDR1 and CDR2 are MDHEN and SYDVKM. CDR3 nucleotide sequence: TGTGCCAGCAGTGTGGAGGATCAGCCCCAGCATTTT. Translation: CASSVEDQPQHF.

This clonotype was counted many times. CDR3 protein: CASSLGGRGGNQPQHF. The DNA for the CDR3 is TGTGCCAGCAGTTTGGGGGGCAGGGGGGGGAATCAGCCCCAGCATTTT. The V and J genes are TRBV28 and TRBJ1-5; 7 bases align to TRBD1. The trim removed 3 bases at V and 4 bases at J, leaving 9 bases unmatched. Germline CDR1 MDHEN, CDR2 SYDVKM. CDR3 size: 16 residues.

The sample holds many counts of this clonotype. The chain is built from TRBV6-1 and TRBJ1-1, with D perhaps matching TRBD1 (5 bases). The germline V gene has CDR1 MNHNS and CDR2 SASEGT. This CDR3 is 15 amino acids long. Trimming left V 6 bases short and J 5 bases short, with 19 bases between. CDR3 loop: CASSYTGRYGTEAFF. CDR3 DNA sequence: TGTGCCAGCAGCTATACGGGACGCTATGGGACTGAAGCTTTCTTT.

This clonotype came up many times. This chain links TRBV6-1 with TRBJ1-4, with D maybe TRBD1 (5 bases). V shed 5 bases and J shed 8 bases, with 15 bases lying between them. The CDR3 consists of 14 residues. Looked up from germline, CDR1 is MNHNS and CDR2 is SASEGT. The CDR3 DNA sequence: TGTGCCAGCAGTCAAGAGCAGGGAGTCGAAAAACTGTTTTTT. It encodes CASSQEQGVEKLFF.

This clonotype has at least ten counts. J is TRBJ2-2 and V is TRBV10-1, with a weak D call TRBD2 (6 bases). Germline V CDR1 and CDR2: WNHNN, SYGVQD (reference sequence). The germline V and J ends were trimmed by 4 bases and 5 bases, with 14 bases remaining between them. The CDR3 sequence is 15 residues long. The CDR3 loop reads CASSARGARTGELFF. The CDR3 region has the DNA TGCGCCAGCAGTGCCCGCGGGGCCAGGACCGGGGAGCTGTTTTTT.

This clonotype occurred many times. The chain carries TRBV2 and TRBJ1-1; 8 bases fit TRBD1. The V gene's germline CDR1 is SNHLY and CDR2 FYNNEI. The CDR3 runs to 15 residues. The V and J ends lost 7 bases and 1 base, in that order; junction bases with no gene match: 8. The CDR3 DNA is TGTGCCAGCACAGACAGGGGCGACTCGAACACTGAAGCTTTCTTT. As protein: CASTDRGDSNTEAFF.

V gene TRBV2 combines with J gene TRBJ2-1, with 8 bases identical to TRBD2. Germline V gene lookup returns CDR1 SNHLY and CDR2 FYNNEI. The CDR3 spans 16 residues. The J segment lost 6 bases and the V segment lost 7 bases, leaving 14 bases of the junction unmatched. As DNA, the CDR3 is TGTGCCAGCAAGGAACAGAGCGGGAGTGGGGCCAATGAGCAGTTCTTC. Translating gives CASKEQSGSGANEQFF.

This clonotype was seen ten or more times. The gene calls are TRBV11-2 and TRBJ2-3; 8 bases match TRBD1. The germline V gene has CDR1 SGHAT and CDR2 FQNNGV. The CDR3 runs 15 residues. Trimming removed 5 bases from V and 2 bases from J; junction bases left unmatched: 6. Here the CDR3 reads CASSRTGWITDTQYF. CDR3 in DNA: TGTGCCAGCAGCCGGACAGGGTGGATCACAGATACGCAGTATTTT.

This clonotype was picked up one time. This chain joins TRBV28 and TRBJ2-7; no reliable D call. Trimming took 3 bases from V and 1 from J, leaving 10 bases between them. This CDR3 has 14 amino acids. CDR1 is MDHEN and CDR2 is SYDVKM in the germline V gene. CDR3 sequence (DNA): TGTGCCAGCAGTTTGTCTGCACCATCCTACGAGCAGTACTTC. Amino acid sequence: CASSLSAPSYEQYF.